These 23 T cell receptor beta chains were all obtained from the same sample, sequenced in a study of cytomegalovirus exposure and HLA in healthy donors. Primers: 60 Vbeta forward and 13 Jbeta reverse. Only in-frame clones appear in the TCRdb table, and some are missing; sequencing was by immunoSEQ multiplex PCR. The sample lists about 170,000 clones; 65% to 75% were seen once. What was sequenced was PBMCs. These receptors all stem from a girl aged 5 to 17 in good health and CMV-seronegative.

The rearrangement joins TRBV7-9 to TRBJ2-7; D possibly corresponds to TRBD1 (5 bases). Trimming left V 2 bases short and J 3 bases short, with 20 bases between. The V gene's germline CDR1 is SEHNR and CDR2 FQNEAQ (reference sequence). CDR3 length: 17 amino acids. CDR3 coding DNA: TGTGCCAGCAGCTTATTCCTCATAAATCAGGGTGTCTACGAGCAGTACTTC. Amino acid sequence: CASSLFLINQGVYEQYF.

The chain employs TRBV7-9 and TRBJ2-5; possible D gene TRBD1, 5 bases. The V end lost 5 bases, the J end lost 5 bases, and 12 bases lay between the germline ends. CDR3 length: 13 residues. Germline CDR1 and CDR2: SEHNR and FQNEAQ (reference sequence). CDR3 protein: CASSLGQYETQYF. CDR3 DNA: TGTGCCAGCAGCCTAGGACAATATGAGACCCAGTACTTC.

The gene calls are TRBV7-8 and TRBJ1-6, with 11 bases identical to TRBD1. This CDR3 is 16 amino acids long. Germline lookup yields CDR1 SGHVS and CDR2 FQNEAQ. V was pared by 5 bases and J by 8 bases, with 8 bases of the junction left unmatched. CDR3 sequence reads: CASSTGTGGFDSPLHF. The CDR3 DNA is TGTGCCAGCAGCACCGGGACAGGGGGGTTTGATTCACCCCTCCACTTT. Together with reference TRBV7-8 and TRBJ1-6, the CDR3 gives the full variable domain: GAGVSQSPRYKVAKRGQDVALRCDPISGHVSLFWYQQALGQGPEFLTYFQNEAQLDKSGLPSDRFFAERPEGSVSTLKIQRTQQEDSAVYLCASSTGTGGFDSPLHFGNGTRLTVT.

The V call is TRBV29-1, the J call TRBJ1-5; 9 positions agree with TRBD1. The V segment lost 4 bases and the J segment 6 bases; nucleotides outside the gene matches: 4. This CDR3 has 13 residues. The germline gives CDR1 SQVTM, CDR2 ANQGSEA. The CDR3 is CSVGTGEGQPQHF. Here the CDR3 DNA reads TGCAGCGTTGGGACAGGGGAGGGTCAGCCCCAGCATTTT.

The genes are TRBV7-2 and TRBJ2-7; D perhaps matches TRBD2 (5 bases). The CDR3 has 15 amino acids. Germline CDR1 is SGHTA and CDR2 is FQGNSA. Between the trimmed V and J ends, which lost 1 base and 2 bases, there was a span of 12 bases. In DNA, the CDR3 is TGTGCCAGCAGCTTAGAGTGGCTAGCCCCCTACGAGCAGTACTTC. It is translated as CASSLEWLAPYEQYF.

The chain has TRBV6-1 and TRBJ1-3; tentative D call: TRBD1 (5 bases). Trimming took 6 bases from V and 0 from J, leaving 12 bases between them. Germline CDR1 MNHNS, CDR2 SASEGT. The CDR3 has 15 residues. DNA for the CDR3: TGTGCCAGCAGCCAGGGAGGGGTCTCTGGAAACACCATATATTTT. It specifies CASSQGGVSGNTIYF.

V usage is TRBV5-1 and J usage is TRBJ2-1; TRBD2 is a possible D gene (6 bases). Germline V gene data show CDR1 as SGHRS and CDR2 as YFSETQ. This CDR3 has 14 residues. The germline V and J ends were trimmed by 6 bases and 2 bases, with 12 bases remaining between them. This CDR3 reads CASTGERTYNEQFF. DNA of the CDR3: TGCGCCAGCACGGGAGAACGGACCTACAATGAGCAGTTCTTC.

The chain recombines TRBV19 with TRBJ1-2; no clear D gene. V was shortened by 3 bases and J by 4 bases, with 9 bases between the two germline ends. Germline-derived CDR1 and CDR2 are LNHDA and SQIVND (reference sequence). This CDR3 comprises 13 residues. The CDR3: CASSMPLRYGYTF. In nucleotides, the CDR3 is TGTGCCAGTAGTATGCCACTCCGCTATGGCTACACCTTC.

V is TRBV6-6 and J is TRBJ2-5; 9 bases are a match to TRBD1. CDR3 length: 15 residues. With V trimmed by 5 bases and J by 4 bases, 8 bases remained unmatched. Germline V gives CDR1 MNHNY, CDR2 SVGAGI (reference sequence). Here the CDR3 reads CASSRIGTGTETQYF. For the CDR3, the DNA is TGTGCCAGCAGTCGAATAGGGACAGGGACAGAGACCCAGTACTTC.

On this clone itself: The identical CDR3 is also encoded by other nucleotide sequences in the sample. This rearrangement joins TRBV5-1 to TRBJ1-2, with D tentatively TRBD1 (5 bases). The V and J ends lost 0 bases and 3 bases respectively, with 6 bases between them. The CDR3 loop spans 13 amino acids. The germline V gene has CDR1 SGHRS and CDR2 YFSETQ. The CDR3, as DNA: TGCGCCAGCAGCTTGGAAGGGGACTATGGCTACACCTTC. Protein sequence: CASSLEGDYGYTF.

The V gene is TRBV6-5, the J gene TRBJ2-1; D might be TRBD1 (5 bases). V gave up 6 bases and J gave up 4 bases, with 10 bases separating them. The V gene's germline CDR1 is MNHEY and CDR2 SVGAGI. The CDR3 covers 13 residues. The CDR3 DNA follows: TGTGCCAGCAGCCAGGACAATTACAATGAGCAGTTCTTC. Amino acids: CASSQDNYNEQFF.

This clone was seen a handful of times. The DNA of the CDR3 is TGTGCCAGCAGCCAGGGACAGGAGAATATGGATACGCAGTATTTT. Protein: CASSQGQENMDTQYF. This rearrangement joins TRBV4-2 to TRBJ2-3, with 8 positions matching TRBD1. Trimming at V came to 3 bases and at J to 6 bases, leaving 8 bases not matched to a gene. The CDR3 consists of 15 residues. Germline loops: CDR1 LGHNA, CDR2 YNFKEQ.

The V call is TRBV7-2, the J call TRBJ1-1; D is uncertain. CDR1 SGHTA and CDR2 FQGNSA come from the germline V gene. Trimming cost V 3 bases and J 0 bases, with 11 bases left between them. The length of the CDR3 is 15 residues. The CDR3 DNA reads TGTGCCAGCAGCTTGGCAGGAGGAATGAACACTGAAGCTTTCTTT. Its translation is CASSLAGGMNTEAFF.

In DNA form, the CDR3 reads TGTGCCAGCAGCTTAGGCCCTTACGGGGGACCCGACACCGGGGAGCTGTTTTTT. It is translated as CASSLGPYGGPDTGELFF. The chain joins TRBV13 to TRBJ2-2; maybe TRBD2 (6 bases). CDR3 length: 18 residues. CDR1 and CDR2 (germline): PRHDT, FYEKMQ (reference sequence). The ends were cut back, 0 bases at V and 3 bases at J, with 17 bases in the middle.

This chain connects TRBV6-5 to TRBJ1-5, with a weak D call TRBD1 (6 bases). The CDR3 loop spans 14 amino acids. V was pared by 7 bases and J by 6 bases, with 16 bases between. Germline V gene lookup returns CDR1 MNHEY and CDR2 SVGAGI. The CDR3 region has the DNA TGTGCCAGCACGCACCGGGGGGCAGGTCAGCCCCAGCATTTT. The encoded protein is CASTHRGAGQPQHF.

The DNA for the CDR3 is TGTGCCAGCAGTTACGAAGGGGCGAACACTGAAGCTTTCTTT. Translating gives CASSYEGANTEAFF. The chain links TRBV6-5 to TRBJ1-1; possible D gene TRBD1, 5 bases. The CDR3 loop spans 14 amino acids. Germline CDR1 is MNHEY and CDR2 is SVGAGI. V was clipped by 2 bases and J by 1 base, with 8 bases between them.

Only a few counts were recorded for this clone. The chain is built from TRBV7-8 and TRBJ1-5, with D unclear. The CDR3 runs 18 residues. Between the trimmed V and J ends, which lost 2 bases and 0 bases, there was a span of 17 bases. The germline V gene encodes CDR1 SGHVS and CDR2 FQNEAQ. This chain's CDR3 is CASSLQSSQFLSNQPQHF. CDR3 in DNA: TGTGCCAGCAGCTTACAATCCTCACAGTTCCTTAGCAATCAGCCCCAGCATTTT.

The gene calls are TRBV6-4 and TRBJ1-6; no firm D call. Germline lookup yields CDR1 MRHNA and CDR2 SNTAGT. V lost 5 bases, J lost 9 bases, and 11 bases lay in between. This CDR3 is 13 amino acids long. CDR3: CASSTDRGSPLHF. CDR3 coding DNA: TGTGCCAGCAGTACGGACCGGGGTTCACCCCTCCACTTT.

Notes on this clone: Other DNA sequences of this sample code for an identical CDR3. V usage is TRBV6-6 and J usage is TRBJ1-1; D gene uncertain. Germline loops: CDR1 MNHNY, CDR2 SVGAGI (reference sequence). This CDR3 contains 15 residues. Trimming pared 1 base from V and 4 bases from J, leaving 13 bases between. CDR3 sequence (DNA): TGTGCCAGCAGTTACTTCACAGAGTCCCGCACTGAAGCTTTCTTT. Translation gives CASSYFTESRTEAFF.

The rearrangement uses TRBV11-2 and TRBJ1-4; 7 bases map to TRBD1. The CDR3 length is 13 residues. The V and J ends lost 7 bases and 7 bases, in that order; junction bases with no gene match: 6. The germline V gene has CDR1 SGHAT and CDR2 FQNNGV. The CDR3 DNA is TGTGCCAGCACCAGACAGGGCCGTGAAAAACTGTTTTTT. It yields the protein CASTRQGREKLFF.

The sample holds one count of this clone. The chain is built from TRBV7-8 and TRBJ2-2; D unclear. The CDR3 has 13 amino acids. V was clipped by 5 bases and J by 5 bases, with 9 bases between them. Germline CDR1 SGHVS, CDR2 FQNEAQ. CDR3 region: CASSRTLTGELFF. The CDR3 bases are TGTGCCAGCAGCCGTACTTTAACCGGGGAGCTGTTTTTT.

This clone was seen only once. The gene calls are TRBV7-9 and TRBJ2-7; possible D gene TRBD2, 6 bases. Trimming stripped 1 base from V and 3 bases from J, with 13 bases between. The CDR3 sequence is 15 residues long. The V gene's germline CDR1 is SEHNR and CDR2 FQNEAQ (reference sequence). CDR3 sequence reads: CASSLETSPNYEQYF. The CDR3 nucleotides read TGTGCCAGCAGCTTAGAGACTAGTCCCAACTACGAGCAGTACTTC.

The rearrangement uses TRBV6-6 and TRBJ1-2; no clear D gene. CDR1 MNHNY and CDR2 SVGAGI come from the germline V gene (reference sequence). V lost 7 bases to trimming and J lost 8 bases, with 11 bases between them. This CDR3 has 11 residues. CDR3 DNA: TGTGCCAGCATAGACAATGCGGGCTACACCTTC. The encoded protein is CASIDNAGYTF.